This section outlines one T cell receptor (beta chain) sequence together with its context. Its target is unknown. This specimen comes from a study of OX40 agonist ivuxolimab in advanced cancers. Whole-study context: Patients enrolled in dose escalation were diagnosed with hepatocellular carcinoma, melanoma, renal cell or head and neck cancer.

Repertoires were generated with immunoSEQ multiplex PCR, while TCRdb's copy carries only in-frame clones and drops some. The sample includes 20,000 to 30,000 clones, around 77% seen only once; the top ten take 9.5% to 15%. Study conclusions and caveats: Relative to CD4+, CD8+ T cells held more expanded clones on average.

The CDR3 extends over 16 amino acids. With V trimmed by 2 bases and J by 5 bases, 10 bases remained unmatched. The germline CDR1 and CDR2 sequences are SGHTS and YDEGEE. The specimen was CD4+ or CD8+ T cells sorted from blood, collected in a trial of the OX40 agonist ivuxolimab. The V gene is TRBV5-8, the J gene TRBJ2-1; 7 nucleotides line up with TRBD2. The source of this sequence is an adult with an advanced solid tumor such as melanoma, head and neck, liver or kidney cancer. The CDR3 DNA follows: TGTGCCAGCAGCTTCGACCGGGGGGTACGCCACAATGAGCAGTTCTTC. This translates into CASSFDRGVRHNEQFF.